This T cell receptor beta chain was identified during a study of CD8 T cells in ankylosing spondylitis. In the case of this clonotype: What it binds is not known.

CDR1 and CDR2 (germline): LGHNA, YNFKEQ. Trimming took off 0 bases at V and 9 bases at J, with 9 bases between the two ends. The CDR3 sequence is 13 residues long. A single record per CDR3 protein comes from TCRdb applying MiXCR to the 5' RACE reads. The sample consists of roughly 170,000 distinct CDR3 sequences, around 8.9% of them appearing once. General study points: Significantly higher representation of disease-linked clones was reported for matched ankylosing spondylitis synovial fluid. Blood from ankylosing spondylitis patients appeared to carry a characteristic roughly eight-variant TCR beta motif. Previously reported in reactive arthritis synovial fluid and blood were some of the motif variants.

The clonotype comes from a female donor with ankylosing spondylitis or in good health (not recorded which). Sequencing input: blood, either unsorted or a sorted T cell fraction (not recorded which). V and J are TRBV4-2 and TRBJ2-1; no clear D. In nucleotides, the CDR3 is TGTGCCAGCAGCCAAGATAGGAGCATTGAGCAGTTCTTC. Protein sequence: CASSQDRSIEQFF.